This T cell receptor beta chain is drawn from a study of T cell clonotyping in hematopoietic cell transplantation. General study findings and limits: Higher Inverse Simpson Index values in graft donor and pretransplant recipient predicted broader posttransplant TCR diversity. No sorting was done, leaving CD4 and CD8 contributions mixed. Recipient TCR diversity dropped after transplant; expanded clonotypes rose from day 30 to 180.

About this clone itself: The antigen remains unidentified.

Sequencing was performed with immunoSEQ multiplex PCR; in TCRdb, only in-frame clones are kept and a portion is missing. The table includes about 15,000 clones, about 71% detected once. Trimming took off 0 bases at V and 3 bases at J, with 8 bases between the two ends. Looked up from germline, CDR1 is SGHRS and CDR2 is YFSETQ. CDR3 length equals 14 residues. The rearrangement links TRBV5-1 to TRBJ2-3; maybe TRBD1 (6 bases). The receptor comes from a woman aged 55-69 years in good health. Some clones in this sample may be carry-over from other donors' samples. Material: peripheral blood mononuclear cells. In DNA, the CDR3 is TGCGCCAGCAGCTTGGGTAGGGGGACAGATACGCAGTATTTT. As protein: CASSLGRGTDTQYF.